The T cell receptor beta chain described here comes from a study of shared clonotypes between healthy human individuals. In the study overall: Per donor, CD8 memory used one plate, CD8 naive used two, CD4 memory used three and CD4 naive used three. Study-level points and caveats: Some naive CD4 clonotypes, around 4.7%, turned up in common across a handful of donors.

Over several immunoSEQ plates, each subset's genomic DNA was distributed in even portions. TCRdb keeps only in-frame clones here, not all; method: immunoSEQ multiplex PCR. The sample contains some 800,000 clones, 80% to 95% of which appear only once. Naivety among CD8 cells was defined by CD45RO negativity and positive CCR7 selection, thereby excluding terminally differentiated effector memory CD45RA+ cells. For this clone: Its antigen is not known.

The germline V gene has CDR1 SEHNR and CDR2 FQNEAQ (reference sequence). The V and J ends lost 2 bases and 6 bases respectively, with 5 bases between them. The CDR3 is 11 residues long. This TCR derives from a young man in good health. This rearrangement joins TRBV7-9 to TRBJ2-7, with D hard to call. The sequenced sample consisted of naive CD8+ T cells sorted from blood. The CDR3 region is CASSLSVEQYF. CDR3 bases: TGTGCCAGCAGCTTAAGCGTCGAGCAGTACTTC.